The 23 T cell receptor beta chains reported below all come from one sample, sequenced in a study of identical twins. TCRdb re-derived calls from the 5' RACE reads in MiXCR, one entry per CDR3 protein. The table includes 690,000 or so distinct CDR3 sequences, 6% to 6.5% detected once. The sample consisted of naive T cells sorted from blood. Receptors originate from a young man in good health.

This clonotype has a single count. V and J are TRBV18 and TRBJ1-1; TRBD1 aligns across 8 bases. Per germline, CDR1 KGHSH and CDR2 LQKENI. Trimming removed 4 bases from V and 5 bases from J; junction bases left unmatched: 9. CDR3 size: 15 residues. The CDR3 reads CASSRGQGERTEAFF. The CDR3 bases are TGTGCCAGCTCACGTGGACAGGGAGAGAGGACTGAAGCTTTCTTT. Supplemented by reference TRBV18 and TRBJ1-1, the full variable domain reads NAGVMQNPRHLVRRRGQEARLRCSPMKGHSHVYWYRQLPEEGLKFMVYLQKENIIDESGMPKERFSAEFPKEGPSILRIQQVVRGDSAAYFCASSRGQGERTEAFFGQGTRLTVV.

This clonotype was picked up many times. The chain carries TRBV20-1 and TRBJ2-3, with a tentative D call TRBD1 (5 bases). CDR1 and CDR2 (germline): DFQATT, SNEGSKA (reference sequence). V dropped 3 bases and J dropped 2 bases, with 15 bases sitting between them. The CDR3 is made up of 15 amino acids. CDR3 coding DNA: TGCAGTGCTAGCACGTCCAGGGCCTACACAGATACGCAGTATTTT. Translating it yields CSASTSRAYTDTQYF.

Ten or more counts support this clonotype. The chain has TRBV4-1 and TRBJ1-6; no firm D call. This CDR3 is 13 amino acids long. Trimming stripped 5 bases from V and 11 bases from J, with 13 bases between. Germline lookup yields CDR1 MGHRA and CDR2 YSYEKL. The CDR3 protein is CASSTLWGTPLHF. For the CDR3, the DNA is TGCGCCAGCAGCACCCTGTGGGGTACACCCCTCCACTTT.

This clonotype was picked up many times. The V and J genes are TRBV12-3 or TRBV12-4 and TRBJ1-1; 10 bases agree with TRBD1. Trimming took 11 bases from V and 0 from J; bases not matched to a gene: 9. The CDR3 totals 15 residues. The DNA of the CDR3 is TGTGCCGGACAAGGGACAGGGGCCATGAACACTGAAGCTTTCTTT. It specifies CAGQGTGAMNTEAFF.

In its sample, this clonotype was seen many times. CDR3 DNA: TGTGCCAGCAGCGTAGGAACGGGAGTCTACGAGCAGTACTTC. Its protein product is CASSVGTGVYEQYF. The chain joins TRBV9 to TRBJ2-7; D possibly corresponds to TRBD2 (6 bases). This CDR3 has 14 amino acids. V lost 0 bases and J 3 bases, leaving 10 bases between the germline ends. CDR1 is SGDLS, CDR2 YYNGEE, per germline. Complete variable domain (other parts from reference TRBV9 and TRBJ2-7): DSGVTQTPKHLITATGQRVTLRCSPRSGDLSVYWYQQSLDQGLQFLIQYYNGEERAKGNILERFSAQQFPDLHSELNLSSLELGDSALYFCASSVGTGVYEQYFGPGTRLTVT.

In this sample, this clonotype turned up many times. V and J are TRBV12-3 or TRBV12-4 and TRBJ2-5; D remains ambiguous. This CDR3 is built from 12 residues. V was pared by 1 base and J by 4 bases, with 4 bases between. This CDR3 is CASSLVPETQYF. The CDR3 nucleotides are TGTGCCAGCAGTTTAGTTCCAGAGACCCAGTACTTC.

This clonotype was counted at least ten times. The J gene is TRBJ1-1, the V gene TRBV29-1, with D possibly being TRBD1 (6 bases). Per the germline V gene, CDR1 is SQVTM and CDR2 is ANQGSEA. There are 15 residues in the CDR3. V shed 4 bases and J shed 3 bases, with 18 bases lying between them. The CDR3 DNA sequence: TGCAGCGTTGGGTCGGCAGGGGTTTTGGACACTGAAGCTTTCTTT. It codes for CSVGSAGVLDTEAFF.

This clonotype has at least ten counts. The genes are TRBV25-1 and TRBJ2-3, with D possibly matching TRBD1 (6 bases). V lost 7 bases and J 6 bases, leaving 17 bases between the germline ends. Germline lookup yields CDR1 MGHDK and CDR2 SYGVNS. This CDR3 spans 14 amino acids. CDR3 amino acids: CASTTGQPYDTQYF. Here the CDR3 DNA reads TGTGCCAGCACCACGGGACAACCCTATGATACGCAGTATTTT.

This clonotype was seen ten or more times. The chain's CDR3 is CASSPVTGGSADTQYF. CDR3 DNA: TGTGCCAGCAGTCCTGTGACAGGGGGTAGCGCAGATACGCAGTATTTT. The chain is built from TRBV12-3 or TRBV12-4 and TRBJ2-3; 9 positions match TRBD1. The CDR3 consists of 16 residues. After removal of 5 bases from V and 4 bases from J, the junction contained 10 bases not matched to a gene.

This clonotype has a count of ten or more. The chain carries TRBV28 and TRBJ2-2; D call uncertain. Germline V lookup: CDR1 MDHEN, CDR2 SYDVKM. The germline V and J ends were trimmed by 5 bases and 6 bases, with 10 bases remaining between them. There are 13 residues in the CDR3. CDR3 sequence: CASSPPRSGELFF. The CDR3 DNA reads as TGTGCCAGCAGTCCTCCCCGTTCCGGGGAGCTGTTTTTT. The complete variable domain, with remaining parts taken from reference TRBV28 and TRBJ2-2, reads DVKVTQSSRYLVKRTGEKVFLECVQDMDHENMFWYRQDPGLGLRLIYFSYDVKMKEKGDIPEGYSVSREKKERFSLILESASTNQTSMYLCASSPPRSGELFFGEGSRLTVL.

This chain joins TRBV12-5 and TRBJ2-1; 10 nucleotides align to TRBD1. The junction had 4 bases not matched to a gene; V was cut back by 5 bases and J by 3 bases. Looked up from germline, CDR1 is LGHNT and CDR2 is FRNRAP. CDR3 length: 15 residues. For the CDR3, the DNA is TGTGCTAGTGGTCGGGACAGGGGCCGCTACAATGAGCAGTTCTTC. It yields the protein CASGRDRGRYNEQFF.

This clonotype was picked up a small number of times. The chain recombines TRBV7-2 with TRBJ1-1; no clear D gene. Germline values: CDR1 SGHTA, CDR2 FQGNSA. Between the trimmed V and J ends, which lost 0 bases and 5 bases, there was a span of 10 bases. The CDR3 extends over 14 amino acids. The CDR3 DNA follows: TGTGCCAGCAGCTTAGCGGGTAGTAGTACTGAAGCTTTCTTT. Residues: CASSLAGSSTEAFF.

There are many counts of this clonotype. The chain has TRBV5-1 and TRBJ2-2, with TRBD2 matching over 15 bases. The V gene's germline CDR1 is SGHRS and CDR2 YFSETQ. The CDR3 is made up of 16 amino acids. Trimming cost V 3 bases and J 4 bases; bases outside gene matches: 1. The CDR3 protein is CASSSGLAGGTGELFF. The CDR3 region has the DNA TGCGCCAGCAGCTCGGGACTAGCGGGAGGCACCGGGGAGCTGTTTTTT.

The chain is built from TRBV5-1 and TRBJ1-1; D is possibly TRBD1 (6 bases). CDR3 size: 15 residues. Trimming left V 4 bases short and J 1 base short, with 14 bases between. Germline V gene lookup returns CDR1 SGHRS and CDR2 YFSETQ. CDR3 loop: CASSPAGGRNTEAFF. Written as DNA, the CDR3 is TGCGCCAGCAGCCCTGCGGGGGGCCGGAACACTGAAGCTTTCTTT.

This sequence joins TRBV20-1 and TRBJ2-1; D is perhaps TRBD1 or TRBD2 (6 bases each). V dropped 6 bases and J dropped 5 bases, with 23 bases sitting between them. This CDR3 has 16 residues. The V gene's germline CDR1 is DFQATT and CDR2 SNEGSKA (reference sequence). The CDR3 loop is CSADLGGFNLNNEQFF. The CDR3 coding sequence is TGCAGTGCGGACTTGGGGGGCTTTAATCTTAACAATGAGCAGTTCTTC.

This clonotype was observed a few times. The chain carries TRBV7-6 and TRBJ2-2; D remains ambiguous. The germline V and J ends were trimmed by 3 bases and 6 bases, with 11 bases remaining between them. The CDR3 has 14 amino acids. Germline-derived CDR1 and CDR2 are SGHVS and FNYEAQ. Here the CDR3 reads CASSFSIQAGELFF. Written as DNA, the CDR3 is TGTGCCAGCAGCTTTTCCATCCAGGCCGGGGAGCTGTTTTTT.

This clonotype was observed at least ten times. V usage is TRBV7-2 and J usage is TRBJ2-1; weak D call: TRBD2 (5 bases). The V gene lost 5 bases and the J gene lost 9 bases, with 17 bases spanning the gap. Germline loops: CDR1 SGHTA, CDR2 FQGNSA. This CDR3 region has 14 residues. The CDR3 spells CASSPRTVHREQFF. CDR3 bases: TGTGCCAGCAGCCCTCGGACTGTACACCGTGAGCAGTTCTTC.

The rearrangement joins TRBV5-1 to TRBJ2-1; 11 bases agree with TRBD2. J was trimmed by 4 bases and V by 0 bases; bases with no gene match: 15. CDR1 and CDR2 (germline): SGHRS, YFSETQ. CDR3 length equals 20 residues. The CDR3 is CASSLAVLAGGPGPYNEQFF. The CDR3 DNA sequence: TGCGCCAGCAGCTTGGCCGTGCTAGCGGGAGGTCCCGGACCGTACAATGAGCAGTTCTTC. Supplemented by reference TRBV5-1 and TRBJ2-1, the full variable domain reads KAGVTQTPRYLIKTRGQQVTLSCSPISGHRSVSWYQQTPGQGLQFLFEYFSETQRNKGNFPGRFSGRQFSNSRSEMNVSTLELGDSALYLCASSLAVLAGGPGPYNEQFFGPGTRLTVL.

This clonotype was picked up many times. This chain joins TRBV24-1 and TRBJ1-3; unclear D gene. Trimming took 7 bases from V and 3 from J, leaving 9 bases between them. Germline values: CDR1 KGHDR, CDR2 SFDVKD. The length of the CDR3 is 13 residues. The CDR3 here is CATRRSHGNTIYF. CDR3 in DNA: TGTGCCACCAGACGGTCCCATGGAAACACCATATATTTT.

A note on this clonotype: It may be a read error: a sequence one base away is much more abundant. This chain connects TRBV12-3 or TRBV12-4 to TRBJ2-3; perhaps TRBD2 as D (6 bases). V lost 5 bases to trimming and J lost 0 bases, with 21 bases between them. This CDR3 spans 18 amino acids. The CDR3 DNA is TGTGCCAGCAGTCGTGGGCTGGAGGGCCTCGGAAGCACAGATACGCAGTATTTT. Amino acids: CASSRGLEGLGSTDTQYF.

This clonotype was counted many times. The chain has TRBV6-2 or TRBV6-3 and TRBJ1-5; 9 bases map to TRBD1. Germline CDR1 reads MNHEY; CDR2 reads SVGEGT. The CDR3 runs 15 residues. V trimming: 2 bases; J trimming: 2 bases; junction bases outside the gene matches: 1. The CDR3 is CASSYGDRGNQPQHF. As DNA, the CDR3 is TGTGCCAGCAGTTACGGGGACAGGGGCAATCAGCCCCAGCATTTT.

This clonotype was picked up many times. The chain couples TRBV12-3 or TRBV12-4 to TRBJ2-3; 12 nucleotides align to TRBD2. CDR3 length: 18 amino acids. J lost 6 bases, V lost 8 bases, and 18 bases had no gene match. This chain's CDR3 is CASPQGGLAGGPHDTQYF. The CDR3 region has the DNA TGTGCCAGCCCCCAAGGGGGGCTAGCGGGAGGGCCCCACGATACGCAGTATTTT.

V and J are TRBV5-6 and TRBJ2-3, with 8 bases lining up with TRBD2. The CDR3 runs to 19 residues. Germline CDR1 SGHDT, CDR2 YYEEEE. V lost 1 base, J lost 1 base, and 14 bases stayed unmatched. CDR3 DNA sequence: TGTGCCAGCAGCTTGAGACGCAGCCGGGAGGGCCGCGGCACAGATACGCAGTATTTT. This translates into CASSLRRSREGRGTDTQYF.